The 10 T cell receptor beta chains reported below all come from one sample, sequenced in a study of somatic mutations in cytotoxic T cells in rheumatoid arthritis. Using immunoSEQ multiplex PCR, the repertoire was profiled, and TCRdb retains in-frame clones only, with some absent. The data contain more than 11,000 clones, roughly 70% of them singletons. Specimen: CD8+ T cells sorted from blood. The receptors derive from an adult with rheumatoid arthritis.

This clone occurred once. The chain links TRBV10-2 to TRBJ2-7, with D possibly being TRBD1 (5 bases). The CDR3 has 15 amino acids. Trimming removed 2 bases at V and 0 bases at J, with 11 bases between. Germline V gives CDR1 WSHSY, CDR2 SAAADI. DNA for the CDR3: TGCGCCAGCAGTGAGAACAGGAATTACTCCTACGAGCAGTACTTC. Its protein is CASSENRNYSYEQYF.

The chain couples TRBV2 to TRBJ1-5; D is perhaps TRBD1 (5 bases). Trimming shortened V by 6 bases and J by 1 base, and 19 bases separated the two germline ends. The CDR3 length is 17 residues. Germline V lookup: CDR1 SNHLY, CDR2 FYNNEI. The CDR3 DNA follows: TGTGCCAGCAGGGAACCGCTCTGGGGGGGGAGCAATCAGCCCCAGCATTTT. It codes for CASREPLWGGSNQPQHF.

The chain links TRBV25-1 to TRBJ2-5; D is unresolved. This CDR3 has 14 amino acids. The ends were cut back, 2 bases at V and 5 bases at J, with 12 bases in the middle. Germline-derived CDR1 and CDR2 are MGHDK and SYGVNS. The CDR3 region has the DNA TGTGCCAGCAGTGAACTACAGCCCGTTGAGACCCAGTACTTC. It translates to CASSELQPVETQYF.

CDR3 protein: CASSQGQGTQGYTF. CDR3 DNA sequence: TGTGCCAGCAGCCAAGGACAGGGGACGCAGGGCTACACCTTC. V usage is TRBV4-2 and J usage is TRBJ1-2; 8 nucleotides line up with TRBD1. V gave up 1 base and J gave up 8 bases; unmatched junction bases: 6. This CDR3 spans 14 amino acids. In germline, CDR1 is LGHNA, CDR2 YNFKEQ.

In its sample, this clone was seen once. The chain joins TRBV27 to TRBJ2-2, with D perhaps matching TRBD1 (5 bases). The CDR3 is made up of 17 amino acids. Germline V gene data show CDR1 as MNHEY and CDR2 as SMNVEV (reference sequence). The V end was cut by 3 bases, the J end by 6 bases, with 20 bases between. CDR3 amino acids: CASSFERGGSTSGELFF. Here the CDR3 DNA reads TGTGCCAGCAGTTTTGAAAGGGGCGGCAGTACGTCCGGGGAGCTGTTTTTT.

CDR3 loop: CASSAGNEQFF. CDR3 coding DNA: TGTGCCAGCAGTGCCGGCAATGAGCAGTTCTTC. The chain employs TRBV2 and TRBJ2-1; D is unclear. This CDR3 contains 11 residues. Germline CDR1 reads SNHLY; CDR2 reads FYNNEI. V was trimmed by 4 bases and J by 6 bases, leaving 4 bases between them. Combining the CDR3 with reference TRBV2 and TRBJ2-1 gives the whole variable domain EPEVTQTPSHQVTQMGQEVILRCVPISNHLYFYWYRQILGQKVEFLVSFYNNEISEKSEIFDDQFSVERPDGSNFTLKIRSTKLEDSAMYFCASSAGNEQFFGPGTRLTVL.

This chain connects TRBV28 to TRBJ2-1; 8 bases agree with TRBD2. Trimming at V came to 8 bases and at J to 7 bases, leaving 4 bases not matched to a gene. CDR1 is MDHEN and CDR2 is SYDVKM in the germline V gene. The CDR3 length is 12 residues. CDR3 DNA: TGTGCCAGCGGGACTAGAAAAAATGAGCAGTTCTTC. This sequence encodes CASGTRKNEQFF.

The chain recombines TRBV30 with TRBJ2-4; 8 bases are shared with TRBD2. This CDR3 contains 12 residues. The germline CDR1 and CDR2 sequences are GTSNPN and SVGIG (reference sequence). V trimming: 2 bases; J trimming: 7 bases; junction bases outside the gene matches: 1. CDR3 in amino acids: CAWSPSGNIQYF. CDR3 nucleotides: TGTGCCTGGAGTCCTAGCGGGAACATTCAGTACTTC.

This chain connects TRBV27 to TRBJ1-6, with unresolved D. The V and J ends lost 5 bases and 6 bases respectively, with 5 bases between them. This CDR3 is 12 amino acids long. The germline gives CDR1 MNHEY, CDR2 SMNVEV (reference sequence). In DNA, the CDR3 is TGTGCCAGCAGTCCCATTAATTCACCCCTCCACTTT. Protein sequence: CASSPINSPLHF.

The chain couples TRBV13 to TRBJ2-3; D is unresolved. Looked up from germline, CDR1 is PRHDT and CDR2 is FYEKMQ (reference sequence). Trimming stripped 5 bases from V and 8 bases from J, with 20 bases between. The CDR3 runs 15 residues. CDR3 loop: CASSASPGGSPTQYF. Here the CDR3 DNA reads TGTGCCAGCAGCGCCTCGCCAGGTGGGTCGCCTACGCAGTATTTT. Variable domain in full (rest from reference TRBV13 and TRBJ2-3): AAGVIQSPRHLIKEKRETATLKCYPIPRHDTVYWYQQGPGQDPQFLISFYEKMQSDKGSIPDRFSAQQFSDYHSELNMSSLELGDSALYFCASSASPGGSPTQYFGPGTRLTVL.